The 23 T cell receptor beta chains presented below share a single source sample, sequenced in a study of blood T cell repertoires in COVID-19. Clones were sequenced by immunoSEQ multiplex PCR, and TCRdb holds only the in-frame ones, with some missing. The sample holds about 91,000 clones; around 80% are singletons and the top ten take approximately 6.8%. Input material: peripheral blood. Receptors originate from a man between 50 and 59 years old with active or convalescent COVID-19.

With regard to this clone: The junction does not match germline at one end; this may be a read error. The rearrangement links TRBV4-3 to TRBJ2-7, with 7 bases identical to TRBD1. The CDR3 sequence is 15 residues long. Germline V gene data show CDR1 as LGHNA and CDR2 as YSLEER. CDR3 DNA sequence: TGCGCCAACAGCCAACAACCGGGACAGAACTACGAGCAGTACTTC. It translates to CANSQQPGQNYEQYF.

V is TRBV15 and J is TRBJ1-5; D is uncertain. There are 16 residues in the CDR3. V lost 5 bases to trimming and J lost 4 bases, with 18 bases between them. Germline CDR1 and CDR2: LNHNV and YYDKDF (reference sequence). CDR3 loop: CATSPMRAIANQPQHF. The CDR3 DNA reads TGTGCCACCAGCCCCATGAGAGCTATCGCAAATCAGCCCCAGCATTTT.

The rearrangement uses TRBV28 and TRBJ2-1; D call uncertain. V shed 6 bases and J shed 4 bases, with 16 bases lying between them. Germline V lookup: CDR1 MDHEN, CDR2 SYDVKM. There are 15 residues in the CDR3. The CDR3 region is CASSHSLKIYNEQFF. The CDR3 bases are TGTGCCAGCAGCCACAGCCTAAAGATTTACAATGAGCAGTTCTTC.

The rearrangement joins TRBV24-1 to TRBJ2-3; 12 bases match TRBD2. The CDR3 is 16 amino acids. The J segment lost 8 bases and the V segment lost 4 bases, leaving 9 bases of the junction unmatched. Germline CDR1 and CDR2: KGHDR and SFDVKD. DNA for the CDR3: TGTGCCACCAGTGACCGATTGGGGACTAGCGGGTCTACGCAGTATTTT. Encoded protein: CATSDRLGTSGSTQYF.

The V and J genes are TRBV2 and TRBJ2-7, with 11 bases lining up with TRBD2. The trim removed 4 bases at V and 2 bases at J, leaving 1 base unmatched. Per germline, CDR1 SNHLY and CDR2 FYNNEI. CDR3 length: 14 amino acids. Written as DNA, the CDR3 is TGTGCCAGCAGTGGACTAGCGGGGACCTACGAGCAGTACGTC. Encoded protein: CASSGLAGTYEQYV.

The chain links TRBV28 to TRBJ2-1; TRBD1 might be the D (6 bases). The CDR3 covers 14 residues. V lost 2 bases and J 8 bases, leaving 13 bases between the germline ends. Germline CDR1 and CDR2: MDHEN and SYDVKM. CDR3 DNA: TGTGCCAGCAGTTTAGGGGGCATGATCGATGAGCAGTTCTTC. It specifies CASSLGGMIDEQFF.

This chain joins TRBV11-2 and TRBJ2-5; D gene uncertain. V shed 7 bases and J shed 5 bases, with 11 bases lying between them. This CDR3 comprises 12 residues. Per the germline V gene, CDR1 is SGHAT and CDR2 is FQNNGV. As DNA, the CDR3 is TGTGCCAGCACTATGTCCAGGGAGACCCAGTACTTC. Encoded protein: CASTMSRETQYF. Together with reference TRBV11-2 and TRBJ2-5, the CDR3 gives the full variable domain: EAGVAQSPRYKIIEKRQSVAFWCNPISGHATLYWYQQILGQGPKLLIQFQNNGVVDDSQLPKDRFSAERLKGVDSTLKIQPAKLEDSAVYLCASTMSRETQYFGPGTRLLVL.

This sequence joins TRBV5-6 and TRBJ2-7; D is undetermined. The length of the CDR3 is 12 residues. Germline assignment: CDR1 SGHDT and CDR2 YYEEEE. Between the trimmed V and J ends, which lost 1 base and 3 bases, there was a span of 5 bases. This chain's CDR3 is CASSLSYYEQYF. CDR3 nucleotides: TGTGCCAGCAGCTTGAGCTACTACGAGCAGTACTTC.

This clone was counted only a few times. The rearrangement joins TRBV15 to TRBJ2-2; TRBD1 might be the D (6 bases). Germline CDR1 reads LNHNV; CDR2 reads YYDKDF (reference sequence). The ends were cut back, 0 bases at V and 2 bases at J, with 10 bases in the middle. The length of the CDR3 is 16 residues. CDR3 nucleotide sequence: TGTGCCACCAGCAGAGATGGGGGCGGAAACACCGGGGAGCTGTTTTTT. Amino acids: CATSRDGGGNTGELFF.

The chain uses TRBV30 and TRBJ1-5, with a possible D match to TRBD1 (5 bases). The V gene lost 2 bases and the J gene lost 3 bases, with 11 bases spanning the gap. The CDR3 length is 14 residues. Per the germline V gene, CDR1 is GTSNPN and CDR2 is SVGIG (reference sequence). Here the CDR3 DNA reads TGTGCCTGGAGTAAAGGGGTCAACAATCAGCCCCAGCATTTT. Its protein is CAWSKGVNNQPQHF.

CDR3 region: CATSDRGNTIYF. CDR3 in DNA: TGTGCCACCAGTGACAGAGGAAACACCATATATTTT. The chain has TRBV24-1 and TRBJ1-3; no clear D gene. This CDR3 is built from 12 residues. Germline CDR1 is KGHDR and CDR2 is SFDVKD. The V end was cut by 4 bases, the J end by 4 bases, with 4 bases between.

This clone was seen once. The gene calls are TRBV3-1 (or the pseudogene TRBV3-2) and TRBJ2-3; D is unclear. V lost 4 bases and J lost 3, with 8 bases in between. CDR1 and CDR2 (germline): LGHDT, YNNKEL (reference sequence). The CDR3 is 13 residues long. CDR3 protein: CASSPPGTDTQYF. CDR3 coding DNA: TGTGCCAGCAGCCCGCCCGGGACAGATACGCAGTATTTT.

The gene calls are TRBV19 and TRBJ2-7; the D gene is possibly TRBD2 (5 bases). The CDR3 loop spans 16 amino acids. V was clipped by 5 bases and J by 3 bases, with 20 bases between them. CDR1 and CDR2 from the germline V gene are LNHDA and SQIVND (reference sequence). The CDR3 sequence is CASSPQSGIGHYEQYF. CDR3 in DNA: TGTGCCAGTAGTCCCCAATCCGGGATAGGCCACTACGAGCAGTACTTC.

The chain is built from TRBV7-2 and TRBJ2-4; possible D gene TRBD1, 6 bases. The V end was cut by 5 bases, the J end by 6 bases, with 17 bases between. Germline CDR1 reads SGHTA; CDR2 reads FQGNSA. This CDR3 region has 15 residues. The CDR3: CASSPYREGGNIQYF. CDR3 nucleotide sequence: TGTGCCAGCAGCCCTTACAGGGAAGGGGGAAACATTCAGTACTTC.

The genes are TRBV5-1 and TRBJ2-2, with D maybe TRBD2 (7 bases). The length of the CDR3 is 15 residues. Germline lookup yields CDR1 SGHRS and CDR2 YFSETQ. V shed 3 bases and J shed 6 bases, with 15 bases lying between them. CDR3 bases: TGCGCCAGCAGCTGGGGAGGGGGATCGTCCGGGGAGCTGTTTTTT. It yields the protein CASSWGGGSSGELFF.

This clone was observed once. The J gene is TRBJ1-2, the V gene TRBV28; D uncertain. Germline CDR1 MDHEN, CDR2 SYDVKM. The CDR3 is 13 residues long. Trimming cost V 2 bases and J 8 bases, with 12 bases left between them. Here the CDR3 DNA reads TGTGCCAGCAGTTTAGAAGGTTCTAGGGGCTACACCTTC. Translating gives CASSLEGSRGYTF.

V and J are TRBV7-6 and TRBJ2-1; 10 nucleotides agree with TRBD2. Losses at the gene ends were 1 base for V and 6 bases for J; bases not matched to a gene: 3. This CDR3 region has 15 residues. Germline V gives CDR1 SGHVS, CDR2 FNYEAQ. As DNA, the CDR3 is TGTGCCAGCAGCTTAGTGGGGACTAGCGTCAATGAGCAGTTCTTC. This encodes CASSLVGTSVNEQFF.

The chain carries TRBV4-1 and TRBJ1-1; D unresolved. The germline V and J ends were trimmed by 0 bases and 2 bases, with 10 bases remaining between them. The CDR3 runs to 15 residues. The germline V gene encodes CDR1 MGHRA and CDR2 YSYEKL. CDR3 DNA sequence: TGCGCCAGCAGCCAAGATAGTCGGTCTAACACTGAAGCTTTCTTT. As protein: CASSQDSRSNTEAFF.

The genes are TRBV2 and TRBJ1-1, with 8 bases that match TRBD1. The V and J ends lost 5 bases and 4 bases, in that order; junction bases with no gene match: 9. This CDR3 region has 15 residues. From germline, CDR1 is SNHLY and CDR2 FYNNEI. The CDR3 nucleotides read TGTGCCAGCAGTCCTGGACAGGGTGGGACCACTGAAGCTTTCTTT. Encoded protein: CASSPGQGGTTEAFF. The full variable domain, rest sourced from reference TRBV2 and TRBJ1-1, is EPEVTQTPSHQVTQMGQEVILRCVPISNHLYFYWYRQILGQKVEFLVSFYNNEISEKSEIFDDQFSVERPDGSNFTLKIRSTKLEDSAMYFCASSPGQGGTTEAFFGQGTRLTVV.

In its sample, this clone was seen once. The CDR3 DNA reads TGCAGCGTTAAGGACAGCGCACCCCTCCACTTT. Amino acids: CSVKDSAPLHF. The rearrangement links TRBV29-1 to TRBJ1-6; perhaps TRBD1 as D (6 bases). V was trimmed by 5 bases and J by 11 bases, leaving 10 bases between them. Germline V gene lookup returns CDR1 SQVTM and CDR2 ANQGSEA. This CDR3 is built from 11 residues.

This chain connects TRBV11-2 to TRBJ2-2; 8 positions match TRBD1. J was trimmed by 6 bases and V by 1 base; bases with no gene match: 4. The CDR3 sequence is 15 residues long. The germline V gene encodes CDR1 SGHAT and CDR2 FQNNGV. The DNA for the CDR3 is TGTGCCAGCAGCTTAGGGACAGGGTTGGCCGGGGAGCTGTTTTTT. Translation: CASSLGTGLAGELFF.

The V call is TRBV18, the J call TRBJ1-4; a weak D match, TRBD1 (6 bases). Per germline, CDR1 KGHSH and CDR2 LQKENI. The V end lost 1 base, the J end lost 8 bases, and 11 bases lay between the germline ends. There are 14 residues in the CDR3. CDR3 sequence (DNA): TGTGCCAGCTCACCACGCCAGGGGTCCGAAAAACTGTTTTTT. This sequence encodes CASSPRQGSEKLFF. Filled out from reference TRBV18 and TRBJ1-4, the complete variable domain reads NAGVMQNPRHLVRRRGQEARLRCSPMKGHSHVYWYRQLPEEGLKFMVYLQKENIIDESGMPKERFSAEFPKEGPSILRIQQVVRGDSAAYFCASSPRQGSEKLFFGSGTQLSVL.

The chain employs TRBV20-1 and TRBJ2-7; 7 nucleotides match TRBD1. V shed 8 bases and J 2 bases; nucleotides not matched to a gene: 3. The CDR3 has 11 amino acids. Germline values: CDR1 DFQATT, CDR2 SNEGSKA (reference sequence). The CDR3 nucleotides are TGCAGTACAGGGGATCCCTACGAGCAGTACGTC. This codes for CSTGDPYEQYV.